These T cell receptor beta chains were read from a single sample in a study of shared clonotypes between healthy human individuals. TCRdb's copy holds only in-frame clones and misses some; the assay was immunoSEQ multiplex PCR. The sample contains hundreds of thousands of clones, about 96% of which appear only once. Input material: naive CD8+ T cells sorted from blood. The receptors were gathered from a woman younger than 45 in good health. The CDR3 runs from the conserved cysteine through the conserved F or W. The D gene is left open where the match is weak.

TRBV5-1	TRBJ2-1	16	-	TGCGCCAGCAGCAAAACGGACCATAGCTCCTACAATGAGCAGTTCTTC	CASSKTDHSSYNEQFF
TRBV28	TRBJ1-1	15	TRBD1	TGTGCCAGCAGTCCTGAGGGACAGGGTTTCACTGAAGCTTTCTTT	CASSPEGQGFTEAFF
TRBV19	TRBJ2-7	15	-	TGTGCCAGTAGGGGGATGGGGGCAGACAGAGGCGAGCAGTACTTC	CASRGMGADRGEQYF
TRBV7-9	TRBJ2-5	17	-	TGTGCCAGCAGCTTAGGGTCGGAGGGCAGTGATGAAGAGACCCAGTACTTC	CASSLGSEGSDEETQYF
TRBV19	TRBJ2-5	15	TRBD1	TGTGCCAGTAGCAACCGGACAGGGCGACAAGAGACCCAGTACTTC	CASSNRTGRQETQYF
TRBV13	TRBJ2-2	18	-	TGTGCCAGCAGCTTAGGGGTAGTGGTCGGGACGAACACCGGGGAGCTGTTTTTT	CASSLGVVVGTNTGELFF
TRBV7-9	TRBJ2-5	15	-	TGTGCCGTCCACTCCCTAGCGCCGTACCAAGAGACCCAGTACTTC	CAVHSLAPYQETQYF
TRBV28	TRBJ1-5	16	-	TGTGCCAGCAGTTCGATCCCGGGGCCGGGCAATCAGCCCCAGCATTTT	CASSSIPGPGNQPQHF
TRBV12-2	TRBJ2-2	17	-	TGTGCAAGTCGCTTACGATGGCGGCGGGAGAGGAACGGGGAGCTGTTTTTT	CASRLRWRRERNGELFF
TRBV5-1	TRBJ2-7	15	-	TGCGCCAGCAGCTTGTTCGAGGCTAACTCCTACGAGCAGTACTTC	CASSLFEANSYEQYF
TRBV7-9	TRBJ2-5	15	-	TGTGCCAGCAGCTTAGTAAGGCAGGACCGCGGGGAGCAGTACTTC	CASSLVRQDRGEQYF